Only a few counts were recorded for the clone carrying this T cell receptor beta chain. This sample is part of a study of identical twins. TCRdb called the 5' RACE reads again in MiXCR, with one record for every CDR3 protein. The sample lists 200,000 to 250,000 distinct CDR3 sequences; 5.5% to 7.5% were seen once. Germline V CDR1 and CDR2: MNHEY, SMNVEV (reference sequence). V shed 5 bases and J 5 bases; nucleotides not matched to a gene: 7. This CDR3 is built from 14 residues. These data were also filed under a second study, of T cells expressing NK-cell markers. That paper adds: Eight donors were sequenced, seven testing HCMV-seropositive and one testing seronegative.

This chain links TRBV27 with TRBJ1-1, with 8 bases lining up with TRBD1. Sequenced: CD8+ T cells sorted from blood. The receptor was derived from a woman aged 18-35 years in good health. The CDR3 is CASSIRDRSTEAFF. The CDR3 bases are TGTGCCAGCAGTATCCGGGACAGGTCGACTGAAGCTTTCTTT.